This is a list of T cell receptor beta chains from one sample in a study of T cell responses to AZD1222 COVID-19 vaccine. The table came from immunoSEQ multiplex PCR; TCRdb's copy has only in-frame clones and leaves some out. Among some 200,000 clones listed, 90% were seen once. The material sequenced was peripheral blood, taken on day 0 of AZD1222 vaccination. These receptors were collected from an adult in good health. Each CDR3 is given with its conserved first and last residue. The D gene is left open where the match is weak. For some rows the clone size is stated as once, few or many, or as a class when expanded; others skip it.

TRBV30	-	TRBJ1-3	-	TGTGCCTGGACCAGGGACTCTGGAAACACCATATATTTT	CAWTRDSGNTIYF
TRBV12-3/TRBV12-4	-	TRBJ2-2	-	TGTGCCAGCAGGGACAAGAACACCGGGGAGCTGTTTTTT	CASRDKNTGELFF
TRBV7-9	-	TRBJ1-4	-	TGTGCCAGCAGCCGAAGTCCTAGTCGTGAAAAACTGTTTTTT	CASSRSPSREKLFF
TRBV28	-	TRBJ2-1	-	TGTGCCAGCAGTTTGGCCCCCGTTCATGAGCAGTTCTTC	CASSLAPVHEQFF
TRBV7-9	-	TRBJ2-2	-	TGTGCCAGCAGCTTAGAGGGGGTCATCGGGGAGCTGTTTTTT	CASSLEGVIGELFF
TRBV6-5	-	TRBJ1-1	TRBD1	TGTGCCAGCGACATTTGGACAGGGTTGCGAACTGAAGCTTTCTTT	CASDIWTGLRTEAFF
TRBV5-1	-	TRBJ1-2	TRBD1	TGCGCCAGCCGAGAAGGGCAGGGGGCTGGCTACACCTTC	CASREGQGAGYTF
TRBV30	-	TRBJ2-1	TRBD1	TGTGCCTCGACGGGACAGCCGAGCTCCTACAATGAGCAGTTCTTC	CASTGQPSSYNEQFF
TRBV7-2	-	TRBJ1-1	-	TGTGCCAGCAGCCTGAGATGGGGTGGGAACACTGAAGCTTTCTTT	CASSLRWGGNTEAFF
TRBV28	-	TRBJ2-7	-	TGTGCCAGCAGATACGGTGGGACGGGAAGATCCTACGAGCAGTACTTC	CASRYGGTGRSYEQYF
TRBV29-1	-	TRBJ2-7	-	TGCAGCGTTGACTCCGGGGCGGGCTACGAGCAGTACTTC	CSVDSGAGYEQYF
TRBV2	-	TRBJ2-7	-	TGTGCCAGTGATAGCTCCTACGAGCAGTACTTC	CASDSSYEQYF
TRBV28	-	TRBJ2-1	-	TGTGCCAGCAGTTTAGGCCGTAATGAGCAGTTCTTC	CASSLGRNEQFF
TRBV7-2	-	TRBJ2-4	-	TGTGCCAGCAGCTTAGTGGAGGGAGCCAAAAACATTCAGTACTTC	CASSLVEGAKNIQYF
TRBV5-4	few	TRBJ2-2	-	TGTGCCAGCAGCTTGGACATCAACACCGGGGAGCTGTTTTTT	CASSLDINTGELFF
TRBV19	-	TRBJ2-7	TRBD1	TGTGCCAGCAAGGGGACAGGACCCTCCTACGAGCAGTACTTC	CASKGTGPSYEQYF
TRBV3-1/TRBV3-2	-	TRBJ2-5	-	TGTGCCAGCAGCCAAAACGGGGAGAAAGAGACCCAGTACTTC	CASSQNGEKETQYF
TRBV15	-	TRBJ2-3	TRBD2	TGTGCCACCGGGGGACTAGCGGGACCCACAGATACGCAGTATTTT	CATGGLAGPTDTQYF
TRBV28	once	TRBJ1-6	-	TGTGCCAGCAGCCCTCGACAGATTTCACCCCTCCACTTT	CASSPRQISPLHF
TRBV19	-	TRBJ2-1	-	TGTGCCAGTAGTATAGGCTTTGAGAGCTCCTACAATGAGCAGTTCTTC	CASSIGFESSYNEQFF
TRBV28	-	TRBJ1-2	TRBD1	TGTGCCAGCAGTCGGTCGACAGGGGGCGGAGGTAACTATGGCTACACCTTC	CASSRSTGGGGNYGYTF
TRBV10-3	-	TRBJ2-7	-	TGTGCCATCAGTGATAACAGCTACGAGCAGTACTTC	CAISDNSYEQYF
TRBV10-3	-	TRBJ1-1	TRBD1	TGTGCCATCATGGTGGACAGGGGCGTCTACGGCACTGAAGCTTTCTTT	CAIMVDRGVYGTEAFF
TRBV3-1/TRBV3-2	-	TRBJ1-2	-	TGTGCCAGCAGCCAAGAGGCAGGGGACTATGGCTACACCTTC	CASSQEAGDYGYTF
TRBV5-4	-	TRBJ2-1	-	TGTGCCAGCAGCTTGGCCCGAGATGAGCAGTTCTTC	CASSLARDEQFF
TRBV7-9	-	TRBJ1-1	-	TGTGCCAGCAGCTCCACCACTGAAGCTTTCTTT	CASSSTTEAFF
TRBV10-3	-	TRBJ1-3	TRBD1	TGTGCCATCAGTCGACAGGGTTGGGACACCATATATTTT	CAISRQGWDTIYF
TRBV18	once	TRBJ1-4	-	TGTGCCAGCTCACCAAGCTCGATCCTGGGTGTACGGAGGAAAGCAACTAATGAAAAACTGTTTTTT	CASSPSSILGVRRKATNEKLFF
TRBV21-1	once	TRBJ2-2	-	TGTGCCAGCAGGAAAACCGGGACAGGGTCCTACACCGGGGAGCTGTTTTTT	CASRKTGTGSYTGELFF
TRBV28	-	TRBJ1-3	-	TGTGCCAGCAGTCTCACGGGGTTCTCTGGAAACACCATATATTTT	CASSLTGFSGNTIYF
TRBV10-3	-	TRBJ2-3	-	TGTGCCATCACCCCGAGGGCTATAGCGGAGAGCACAGATACGCAGTATTTT	CAITPRAIAESTDTQYF
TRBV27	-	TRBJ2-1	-	TGTGCCAGCGTGGGTAGCGCGAGGAATGAGCAGTTCTTC	CASVGSARNEQFF
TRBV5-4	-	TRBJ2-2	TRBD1	TGTGCCAGCAGCTTTCTGGACAGGGGAGGAGGACCCGGGGAGCTGTTTTTT	CASSFLDRGGGPGELFF
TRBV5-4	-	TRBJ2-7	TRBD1	TGTGCCAGCAGCCGGGACAGGCCAAGCTCCTACGAGCAGTACTTC	CASSRDRPSSYEQYF
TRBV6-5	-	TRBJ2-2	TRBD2	TGTGCCAGCACCACTAGCGGGGGGGAGGTAGGGGAGCTGTTTTTT	CASTTSGGEVGELFF
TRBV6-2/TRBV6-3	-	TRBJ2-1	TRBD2	TGTGCCAGCAGTTACTCTGGGGGAGGGCGGGACAATGAGCAGTTCTTC	CASSYSGGGRDNEQFF
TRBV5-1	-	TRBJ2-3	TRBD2	TGCGCCAGCAGCCCCTTTAGCGGGGGGGGCACAGATACGCAGTATTTT	CASSPFSGGGTDTQYF
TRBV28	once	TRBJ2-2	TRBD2	TGTGCCAGCAGCCCCGGGACTAGCGGGAGTACCGGGGAGCTGTTTTTT	CASSPGTSGSTGELFF
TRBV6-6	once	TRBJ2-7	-	TGTGCCAGCACCGACGGGGGACGACGGGATCACATCGAGCAGTACTTC	CASTDGGRRDHIEQYF
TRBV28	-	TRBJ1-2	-	TGTGCCAGCAGTTTGGGGACCGGAGATGGCTACACCTTC	CASSLGTGDGYTF
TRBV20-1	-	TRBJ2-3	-	TGCAGTGCTCCTCTTGCAGATACGCAGTATTTT	CSAPLADTQYF
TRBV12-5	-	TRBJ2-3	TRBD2	TGTGCTAGTGGTTCCGGGGGGGCGGTTCAGGATACGCAGTATTTT	CASGSGGAVQDTQYF
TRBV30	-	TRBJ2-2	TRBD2	TGTGCCTGGAGCGCGCCTAGCGGGGGTCGGAACCCCGGGGAGCTGTTTTTT	CAWSAPSGGRNPGELFF
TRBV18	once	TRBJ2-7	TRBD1	TGTGCCAGCACGGACAGGGCCTACGAGCAGTACTTC	CASTDRAYEQYF
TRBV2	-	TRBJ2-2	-	TGTGCCAGCAGTGAAGACCCCACCGGGGAGCTGTTTTTT	CASSEDPTGELFF
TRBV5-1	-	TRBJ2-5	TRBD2	TGCGCCAGCAGCTCGTTCGGGGGGGAGACCCAGTACTTC	CASSSFGGETQYF